The clone carrying this T cell receptor beta chain appeared a few times. Its antigen is undetermined. This sample stems from a study of CD8 T cells in ankylosing spondylitis. Regarding the study as a whole: A TCR beta motif of 7 to 9 highly homologous variants seemed to mark ankylosing spondylitis blood. It was reported that disease-linked clones were significantly enriched in matched ankylosing spondylitis synovial fluid.

Library preparation for TCR beta used quantitative 5'-RACE with molecular barcodes. TCRdb called the 5' RACE reads again in MiXCR, with one record for every CDR3 protein. The sample has some 150,000 distinct CDR3 sequences; around 45% are singletons. Sequencing was carried out using synovial fluid, either unsorted or a sorted T cell fraction (not recorded which). This receptor was identified in a male donor with ankylosing spondylitis.

The CDR3 here is CASSSHAGGPDEQFF. CDR3 in DNA: TGTGCCAGCAGTTCCCATGCGGGAGGGCCGGATGAGCAGTTCTTC. This chain uses TRBV6-2 or TRBV6-3 with TRBJ2-1; TRBD2 aligns across 9 bases. The V segment lost 4 bases and the J segment 8 bases; nucleotides outside the gene matches: 9. Germline-derived CDR1 and CDR2 are MNHEY and SVGEGT. This CDR3 contains 15 residues.